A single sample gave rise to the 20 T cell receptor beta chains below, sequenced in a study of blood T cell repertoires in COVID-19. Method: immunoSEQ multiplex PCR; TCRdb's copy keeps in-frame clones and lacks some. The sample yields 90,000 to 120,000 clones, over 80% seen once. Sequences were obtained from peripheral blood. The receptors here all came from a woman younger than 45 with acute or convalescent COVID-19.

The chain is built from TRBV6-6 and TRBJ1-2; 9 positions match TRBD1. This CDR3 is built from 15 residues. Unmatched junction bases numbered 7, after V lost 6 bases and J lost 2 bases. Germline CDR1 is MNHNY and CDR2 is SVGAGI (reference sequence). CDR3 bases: TGTGCCAGCAGCCCCGGGACAGGGCCGAACTATGGCTACACCTTC. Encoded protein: CASSPGTGPNYGYTF.

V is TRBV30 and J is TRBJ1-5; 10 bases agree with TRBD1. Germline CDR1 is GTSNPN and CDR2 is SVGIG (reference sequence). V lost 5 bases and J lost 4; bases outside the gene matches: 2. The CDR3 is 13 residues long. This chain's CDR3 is CAWGTGENQPQHF. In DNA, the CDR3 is TGTGCCTGGGGGACAGGGGAAAATCAGCCCCAGCATTTT.

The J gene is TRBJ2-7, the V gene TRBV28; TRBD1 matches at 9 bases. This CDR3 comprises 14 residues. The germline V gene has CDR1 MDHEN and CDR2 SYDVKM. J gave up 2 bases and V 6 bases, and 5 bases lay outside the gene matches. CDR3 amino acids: CASRYRDRAYEQYF. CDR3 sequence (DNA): TGTGCCAGCAGGTACCGGGACAGGGCCTACGAGCAGTACTTC.

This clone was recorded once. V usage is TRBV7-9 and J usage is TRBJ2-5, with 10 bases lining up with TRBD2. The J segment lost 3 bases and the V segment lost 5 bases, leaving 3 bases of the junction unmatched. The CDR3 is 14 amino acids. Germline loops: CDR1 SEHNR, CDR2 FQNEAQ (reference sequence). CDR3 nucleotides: TGTGCCAGCAGCCCCGGACTAGCGGAAGAGACCCAGTACTTC. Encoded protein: CASSPGLAEETQYF.

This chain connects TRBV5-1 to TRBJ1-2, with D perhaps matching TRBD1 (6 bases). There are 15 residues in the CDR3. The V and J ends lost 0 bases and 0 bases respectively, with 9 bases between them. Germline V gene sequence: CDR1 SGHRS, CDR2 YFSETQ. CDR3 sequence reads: CASSLGGGANYGYTF. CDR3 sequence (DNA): TGCGCCAGCAGCTTGGGCGGGGGCGCTAACTATGGCTACACCTTC.

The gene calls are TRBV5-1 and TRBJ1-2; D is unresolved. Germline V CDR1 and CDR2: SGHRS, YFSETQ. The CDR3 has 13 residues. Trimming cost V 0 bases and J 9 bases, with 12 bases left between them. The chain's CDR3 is CASSLASLSSYTF. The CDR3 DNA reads TGCGCCAGCAGCTTGGCCTCCCTAAGCAGCTACACCTTC.

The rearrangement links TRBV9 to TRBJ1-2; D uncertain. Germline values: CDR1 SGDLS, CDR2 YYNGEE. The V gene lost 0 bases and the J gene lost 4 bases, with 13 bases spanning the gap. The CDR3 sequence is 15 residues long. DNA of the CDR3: TGTGCCAGCAGCGTAGAGAACAGAAATCTCTATGGCTACACCTTC. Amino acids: CASSVENRNLYGYTF.

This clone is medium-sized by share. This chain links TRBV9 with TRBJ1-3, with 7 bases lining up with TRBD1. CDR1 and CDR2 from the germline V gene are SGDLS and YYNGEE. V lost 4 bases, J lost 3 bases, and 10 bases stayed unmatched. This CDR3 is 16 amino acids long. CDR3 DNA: TGTGCCAGCAGCCCGAAGGGGGCCCGAGGTGGAAACACCATATATTTT. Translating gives CASSPKGARGGNTIYF.

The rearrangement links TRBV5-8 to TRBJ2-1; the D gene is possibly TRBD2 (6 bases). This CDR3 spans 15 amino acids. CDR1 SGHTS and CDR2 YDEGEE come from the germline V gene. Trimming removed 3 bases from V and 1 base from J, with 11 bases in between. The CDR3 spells CASSWGLGSYNEQFF. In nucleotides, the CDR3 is TGTGCCAGCAGCTGGGGACTTGGGTCCTACAATGAGCAGTTCTTC.

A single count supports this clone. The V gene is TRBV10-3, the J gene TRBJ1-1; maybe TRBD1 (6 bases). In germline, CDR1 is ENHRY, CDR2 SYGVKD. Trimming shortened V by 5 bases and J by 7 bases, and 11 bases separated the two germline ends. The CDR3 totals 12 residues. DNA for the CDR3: TGTGCCATCAGTAGCGGACAGATTGAAGCTTTCTTT. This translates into CAISSGQIEAFF.

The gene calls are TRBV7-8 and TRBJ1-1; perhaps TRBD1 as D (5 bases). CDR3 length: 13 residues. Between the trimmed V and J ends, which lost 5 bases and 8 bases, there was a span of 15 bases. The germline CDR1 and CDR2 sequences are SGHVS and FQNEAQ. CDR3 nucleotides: TGTGCCAGCAGCCCCCTAAATAGGGGAGAAGCTTTCTTT. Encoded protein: CASSPLNRGEAFF.

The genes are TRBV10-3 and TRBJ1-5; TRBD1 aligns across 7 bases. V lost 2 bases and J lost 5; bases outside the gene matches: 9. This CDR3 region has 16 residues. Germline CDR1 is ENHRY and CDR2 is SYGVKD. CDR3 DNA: TGTGCCATCAGTGAGGCCCTGACAGGGTCGGATCAGCCCCAGCATTTT. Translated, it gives CAISEALTGSDQPQHF.

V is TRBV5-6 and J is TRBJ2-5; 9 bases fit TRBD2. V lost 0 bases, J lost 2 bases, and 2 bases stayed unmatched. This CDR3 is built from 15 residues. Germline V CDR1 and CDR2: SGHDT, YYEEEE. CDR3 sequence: CASSLVAGVQETQYF. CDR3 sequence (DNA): TGTGCCAGCAGCTTGGTAGCGGGAGTTCAAGAGACCCAGTACTTC.

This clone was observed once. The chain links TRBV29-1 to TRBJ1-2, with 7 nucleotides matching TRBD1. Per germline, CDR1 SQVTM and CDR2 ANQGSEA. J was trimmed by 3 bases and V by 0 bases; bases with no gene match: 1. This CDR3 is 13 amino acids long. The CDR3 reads CSVEDGTDYGYTF. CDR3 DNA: TGCAGCGTTGAAGATGGGACAGACTATGGCTACACCTTC. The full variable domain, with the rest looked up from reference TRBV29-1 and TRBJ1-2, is SAVISQKPSRDICQRGTSLTIQCQVDSQVTMMFWYRQQPGQSLTLIATANQGSEATYESGFVIDKFPISRPNLTFSTLTVSNMSPEDSSIYLCSVEDGTDYGYTFGSGTRLTVV.

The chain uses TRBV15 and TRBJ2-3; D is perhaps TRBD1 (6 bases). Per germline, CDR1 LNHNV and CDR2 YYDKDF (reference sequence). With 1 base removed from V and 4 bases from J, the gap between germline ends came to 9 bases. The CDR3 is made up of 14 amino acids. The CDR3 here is CATSRGTVADTQYF. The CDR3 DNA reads TGTGCCACCAGCAGAGGGACAGTGGCAGATACGCAGTATTTT.

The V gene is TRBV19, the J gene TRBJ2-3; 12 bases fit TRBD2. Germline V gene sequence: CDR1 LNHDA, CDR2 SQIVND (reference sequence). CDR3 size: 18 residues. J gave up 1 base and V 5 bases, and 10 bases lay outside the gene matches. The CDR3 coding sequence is TGTGCCAGTAGTCCCACTAGCGGGGGGCCGGGAGGCACAGATACGCAGTATTTT. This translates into CASSPTSGGPGGTDTQYF.

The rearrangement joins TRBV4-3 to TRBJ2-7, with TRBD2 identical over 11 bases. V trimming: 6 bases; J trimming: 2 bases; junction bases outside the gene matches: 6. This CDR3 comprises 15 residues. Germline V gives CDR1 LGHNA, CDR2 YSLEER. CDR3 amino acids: CASSETSGVAYEQYF. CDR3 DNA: TGCGCCAGCAGTGAGACTAGCGGGGTAGCCTACGAGCAGTACTTC.

Here the CDR3 reads CASSVGQTRGEAFF. DNA for the CDR3: TGTGCCAGCAGCGTAGGGCAGACCCGGGGTGAAGCTTTCTTT. This chain uses TRBV9 with TRBJ1-1; D is undetermined. The CDR3 covers 14 residues. Trimming removed 0 bases from V and 7 bases from J, with 13 bases in between. The germline CDR1 and CDR2 sequences are SGDLS and YYNGEE.

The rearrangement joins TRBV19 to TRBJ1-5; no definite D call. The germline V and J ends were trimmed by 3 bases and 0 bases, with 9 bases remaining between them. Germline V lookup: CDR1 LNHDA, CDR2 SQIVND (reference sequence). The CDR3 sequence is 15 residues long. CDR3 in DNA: TGTGCCAGTAGTATGGCAGCGTATAGCAATCAGCCCCAGCATTTT. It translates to CASSMAAYSNQPQHF. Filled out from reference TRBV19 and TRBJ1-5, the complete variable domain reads DGGITQSPKYLFRKEGQNVTLSCEQNLNHDAMYWYRQDPGQGLRLIYYSQIVNDFQKGDIAEGYSVSREKKESFPLTVTSAQKNPTAFYLCASSMAAYSNQPQHFGDGTRLSIL.

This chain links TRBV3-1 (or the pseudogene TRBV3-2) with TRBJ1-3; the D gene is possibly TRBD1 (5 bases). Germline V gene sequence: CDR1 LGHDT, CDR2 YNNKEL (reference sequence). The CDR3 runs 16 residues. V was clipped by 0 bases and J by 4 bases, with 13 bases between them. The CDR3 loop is CASSQESRAGGNTIYF. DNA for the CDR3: TGTGCCAGCAGCCAAGAATCCAGGGCCGGCGGAAACACCATATATTTT.